The rows below give T cell receptor beta chains drawn from one sample of a study of T cell responses to AZD1222 COVID-19 vaccine. Method: immunoSEQ multiplex PCR; TCRdb's copy keeps in-frame clones and lacks some. The table includes about 180,000 clones, over 75% detected once. The specimen comprised peripheral blood, sampled on day 0 of AZD1222 vaccination. These receptors all stem from an adult in good health. CDR3s include the opening cysteine and the closing phenylalanine or tryptophan. Each record gives: D gene, V gene, J gene, clone size, CDR3 protein, CDR3 DNA. D genes are given only for firm matches. Clone size appears in some rows only: once, few, many, or a class for an expanded clone.

d_call: -
v_call: TRBV18
j_call: TRBJ1-4
clone_size: few
cdr3_aa: CASSPRGGEKLFF
cdr3_nt: TGTGCCAGCTCACCACGCGGAGGGGAAAAACTGTTTTTT

d_call: -
v_call: TRBV11-3
j_call: TRBJ1-1
clone_size: -
cdr3_aa: CASSFVFRNTEAFF
cdr3_nt: TGTGCCAGCAGCTTTGTGTTCCGGAACACTGAAGCTTTCTTT

d_call: -
v_call: TRBV3-1/TRBV3-2
j_call: TRBJ1-5
clone_size: -
cdr3_aa: CASSQTLAGGQPQHF
cdr3_nt: TGTGCCAGCAGCCAAACCCTGGCCGGGGGTCAGCCCCAGCATTTT

d_call: -
v_call: TRBV2
j_call: TRBJ1-2
clone_size: -
cdr3_aa: CASGSADSNYGYTF
cdr3_nt: TGTGCCAGCGGCTCGGCGGATTCAAACTATGGCTACACCTTC

d_call: TRBD2
v_call: TRBV11-1
j_call: TRBJ2-1
clone_size: -
cdr3_aa: CASSLSTSDSYNEQFF
cdr3_nt: TGTGCCAGCAGTCTCTCGACTAGCGATTCCTACAATGAGCAGTTCTTC

d_call: -
v_call: TRBV20-1
j_call: TRBJ2-2
clone_size: -
cdr3_aa: CSASPGRELFF
cdr3_nt: TGCAGTGCTAGCCCCGGCCGGGAGCTGTTTTTT

d_call: -
v_call: TRBV5-1
j_call: TRBJ2-7
clone_size: -
cdr3_aa: CASSPSRTEDEQYF
cdr3_nt: TGCGCCAGCAGCCCCTCCAGGACAGAAGACGAGCAGTACTTC

d_call: -
v_call: TRBV6-5
j_call: TRBJ1-1
clone_size: -
cdr3_aa: CASNPSLVGTEAFF
cdr3_nt: TGTGCCAGCAATCCGAGCTTGGTAGGCACTGAAGCTTTCTTT

d_call: TRBD1
v_call: TRBV7-9
j_call: TRBJ2-7
clone_size: -
cdr3_aa: CASSRDSGFTYEQYF
cdr3_nt: TGTGCCAGCAGCCGGGACAGTGGATTTACCTACGAGCAGTACTTC

d_call: -
v_call: TRBV18
j_call: TRBJ2-4
clone_size: -
cdr3_aa: CASSETLAKNIQYF
cdr3_nt: TGTGCCAGCTCAGAGACCCTAGCCAAAAACATTCAGTACTTC

d_call: -
v_call: TRBV5-8
j_call: TRBJ1-1
clone_size: -
cdr3_aa: CASSWQTPNTEAFF
cdr3_nt: TGTGCCAGCAGCTGGCAGACCCCGAACACTGAAGCTTTCTTT

d_call: TRBD1
v_call: TRBV18
j_call: TRBJ1-3
clone_size: -
cdr3_aa: CASGQALTAQNTIYF
cdr3_nt: TGTGCCTCAGGACAGGCCCTCACCGCCCAGAACACCATATATTTT

d_call: -
v_call: TRBV27
j_call: TRBJ1-2
clone_size: -
cdr3_aa: CALHRRGPYGYTF
cdr3_nt: TGTGCCCTCCACCGGCGGGGGCCATATGGCTACACCTTC

d_call: TRBD1
v_call: TRBV18
j_call: TRBJ1-2
clone_size: -
cdr3_aa: CASSPGTAPNYGYTF
cdr3_nt: TGTGCCAGCTCACCCGGGACAGCCCCTAACTATGGCTACACCTTC

d_call: -
v_call: TRBV19
j_call: TRBJ1-2
clone_size: -
cdr3_aa: CASSFKAATGYTF
cdr3_nt: TGTGCCAGTAGCTTTAAGGCTGCAACGGGCTACACCTTC

d_call: -
v_call: TRBV7-2
j_call: TRBJ2-2
clone_size: -
cdr3_aa: CASSLFRRKGGGELFF
cdr3_nt: TGTGCCAGCAGCTTATTTCGGAGGAAAGGGGGCGGGGAGCTGTTTTTT

d_call: -
v_call: TRBV6-1
j_call: TRBJ2-3
clone_size: -
cdr3_aa: CASSEAGNTDTQYF
cdr3_nt: TGTGCCAGCAGTGAAGCGGGGAACACAGATACGCAGTATTTT

d_call: -
v_call: TRBV11-2
j_call: TRBJ1-1
clone_size: once
cdr3_aa: CASSRQGGGSTEAFF
cdr3_nt: TGTGCCAGCAGTCGCCAAGGGGGTGGTTCCACTGAAGCTTTCTTT

d_call: TRBD1
v_call: TRBV5-4
j_call: TRBJ2-5
clone_size: -
cdr3_aa: CASSPARGQGAGETQYF
cdr3_nt: TGTGCCAGCAGCCCGGCTCGGGGACAGGGGGCCGGTGAGACCCAGTACTTC

d_call: TRBD1
v_call: TRBV4-2
j_call: TRBJ2-6
clone_size: few
cdr3_aa: CASSQDFGRGFGANVLTF
cdr3_nt: TGTGCCAGCAGCCAAGATTTCGGCAGGGGGTTTGGGGCCAACGTCCTGACTTTC

d_call: -
v_call: TRBV29-1
j_call: TRBJ1-3
clone_size: few
cdr3_aa: CSALRQDTGNTIYF
cdr3_nt: TGCAGCGCCCTTAGGCAGGACACGGGGAACACCATATATTTT

d_call: -
v_call: TRBV6-5
j_call: TRBJ1-2
clone_size: -
cdr3_aa: CASSFRQDPNYGYTF
cdr3_nt: TGTGCCAGCAGTTTTCGACAGGATCCGAACTATGGCTACACCTTC

d_call: -
v_call: TRBV7-9
j_call: TRBJ1-4
clone_size: -
cdr3_aa: CASSGDSRGSFNEKLFF
cdr3_nt: TGTGCCAGCAGCGGAGACAGTCGGGGCTCTTTTAATGAAAAACTGTTTTTT

d_call: -
v_call: TRBV5-5
j_call: TRBJ2-5
clone_size: -
cdr3_aa: CASSRASVEETQYF
cdr3_nt: TGTGCCAGCAGCCGGGCCTCCGTCGAAGAGACCCAGTACTTC

d_call: -
v_call: TRBV5-1
j_call: TRBJ1-1
clone_size: -
cdr3_aa: CASSTGHLNTEAFF
cdr3_nt: TGCGCCAGCAGCACGGGACACTTGAACACTGAAGCTTTCTTT

d_call: -
v_call: TRBV7-8
j_call: TRBJ1-4
clone_size: -
cdr3_aa: CAIRVATNEKLFF
cdr3_nt: TGTGCCATCAGAGTCGCAACTAATGAAAAACTGTTTTTT

d_call: -
v_call: TRBV2
j_call: TRBJ1-1
clone_size: -
cdr3_aa: CASLPYYLGGGRGLNTEAFF
cdr3_nt: TGTGCCAGCTTACCCTACTATTTAGGAGGGGGTCGGGGACTGAACACTGAAGCTTTCTTT

d_call: TRBD1
v_call: TRBV3-1/TRBV3-2
j_call: TRBJ1-6
clone_size: -
cdr3_aa: CASSKNRGPNSPLHF
cdr3_nt: TGTGCCAGCAGCAAAAACAGGGGCCCCAATTCACCCCTCCACTTT

d_call: -
v_call: TRBV5-6
j_call: TRBJ2-3
clone_size: -
cdr3_aa: CASSLVSARTDTQYF
cdr3_nt: TGTGCCAGCAGCTTGGTATCAGCACGCACAGATACGCAGTATTTT

d_call: -
v_call: TRBV27
j_call: TRBJ1-6
clone_size: -
cdr3_aa: CASSSRGLGNSPLHF
cdr3_nt: TGTGCCAGCAGTTCGAGGGGCCTGGGCAATTCACCCCTCCACTTT

d_call: TRBD1
v_call: TRBV18
j_call: TRBJ2-7
clone_size: -
cdr3_aa: CASSPRDSSYEQYF
cdr3_nt: TGTGCCAGCTCACCCAGGGACAGCTCCTACGAGCAGTACTTC

d_call: TRBD2
v_call: TRBV5-6
j_call: TRBJ2-5
clone_size: -
cdr3_aa: CASSLSRGLARETQYF
cdr3_nt: TGTGCCAGCAGCTTGTCTAGGGGACTAGCGAGGGAGACCCAGTACTTC

d_call: -
v_call: TRBV11-2
j_call: TRBJ1-2
clone_size: -
cdr3_aa: CASSSEEGYTF
cdr3_nt: TGTGCCAGCAGCTCGGAAGAGGGCTACACCTTC